A selection of T cell receptor beta chains follows, all from one sample in a study of T cell responses to AZD1222 COVID-19 vaccine. Measured with immunoSEQ multiplex PCR; TCRdb has only the in-frame clones, and not every one. In the table there are about 150,000 clones, around 90% of which are singletons. This specimen consisted of peripheral blood, obtained 28 days after the second AZD1222 dose. The origin of the receptors is an adult who received the AZD1222 COVID-19 vaccine. Each CDR3 is given with its conserved first and last residue. Each record gives: J gene, D gene, clone size, V gene, CDR3 protein, CDR3 DNA. D genes are given only for firm matches. Clone size is stated in some rows and not others, as once, few, many or a class when expanded.

J: TRBJ2-5; D: .; size: .; V: TRBV5-1; CDR3: CANPGGGQETQYF; DNA: TGCGCCAACCCAGGGGGAGGGCAGGAGACCCAGTACTTC
J: TRBJ2-2; D: TRBD1; size: .; V: TRBV7-6; CDR3: CASRSHRGTNTGELFF; DNA: TGTGCCAGCAGATCTCACAGGGGTACGAACACCGGGGAGCTGTTTTTT
J: TRBJ1-5; D: TRBD1; size: .; V: TRBV28; CDR3: CASSTNRDSGGNQPQHF; DNA: TGTGCCAGCAGTACGAACCGGGACAGTGGAGGGAATCAGCCCCAGCATTTT
J: TRBJ2-7; D: .; size: .; V: TRBV15; CDR3: CATSRGEAEEREQYF; DNA: TGTGCCACCAGCAGAGGGGAGGCGGAGGAACGCGAGCAGTACTTC
J: TRBJ1-3; D: .; size: .; V: TRBV4-3; CDR3: CASSQDFTVSGNTIYF; DNA: TGCGCCAGCAGCCAAGATTTTACAGTCTCTGGAAACACCATATATTTT
J: TRBJ2-5; D: TRBD1; size: once; V: TRBV7-2; CDR3: CASSPRTGTETQYF; DNA: TGTGCCAGCAGCCCCCGGACAGGGACAGAGACCCAGTACTTC
J: TRBJ1-1; D: TRBD1; size: once; V: TRBV7-9; CDR3: CASSLAADDRGEAFF; DNA: TGTGCCAGCAGCTTAGCCGCCGACGACAGGGGAGAAGCTTTCTTT
J: TRBJ1-5; D: .; size: .; V: TRBV15; CDR3: CATSNRQGNQPQHF; DNA: TGTGCCACCAGCAACCGACAGGGCAATCAGCCCCAGCATTTT
J: TRBJ2-1; D: .; size: .; V: TRBV28; CDR3: CASTLSDSPYNEQFF; DNA: TGTGCCAGCACCCTGTCGGACAGCCCCTACAATGAGCAGTTCTTC
J: TRBJ2-1; D: TRBD2; size: once; V: TRBV19; CDR3: CASSILGLAGDAREQFF; DNA: TGTGCCAGTAGTATCCTGGGACTAGCGGGAGACGCCCGGGAGCAGTTCTTC
J: TRBJ2-1; D: TRBD2; size: .; V: TRBV15; CDR3: CATSRDLGVAGDNEQFF; DNA: TGTGCCACCAGCAGAGATCTAGGGGTAGCGGGAGACAATGAGCAGTTCTTC
J: TRBJ2-3; D: .; size: .; V: TRBV4-3; CDR3: CASSQEGREGTDTQYF; DNA: TGCGCCAGCAGCCAAGAGGGCAGGGAGGGCACAGATACGCAGTATTTT
J: TRBJ1-2; D: TRBD1; size: .; V: TRBV27; CDR3: CASRNFDRDGYTF; DNA: TGTGCCAGCAGGAACTTCGACAGGGATGGCTACACCTTC
J: TRBJ1-1; D: .; size: .; V: TRBV7-9; CDR3: CASSTTANTEAFF; DNA: TGTGCCAGCAGCACCACAGCGAACACTGAAGCTTTCTTT
J: TRBJ2-1; D: TRBD2; size: .; V: TRBV7-9; CDR3: CASSPKSSGTYNEQFF; DNA: TGTGCCAGCAGTCCTAAATCTAGCGGCACTTACAATGAGCAGTTCTTC
J: TRBJ1-2; D: .; size: .; V: TRBV4-1; CDR3: CASSQEAGDDFGYTF; DNA: TGCGCCAGCAGCCAAGAAGCAGGGGATGATTTTGGCTACACCTTC
J: TRBJ1-4; D: TRBD1; size: .; V: TRBV5-1; CDR3: CASSRDSDEKLFF; DNA: TGCGCCAGCAGCCGGGACAGTGATGAAAAACTGTTTTTT
J: TRBJ1-4; D: .; size: few; V: TRBV5-8; CDR3: CASSFGHQNEKLFF; DNA: TGTGCCAGCAGCTTTGGACACCAGAATGAAAAACTGTTTTTT
J: TRBJ2-7; D: TRBD1; size: .; V: TRBV28; CDR3: CASSPSGRGIPYEQYF; DNA: TGTGCCAGCAGTCCCTCGGGCAGGGGGATCCCCTACGAGCAGTACTTC
J: TRBJ1-2; D: .; size: once; V: TRBV5-4; CDR3: CASSLPTQGNYGYTF; DNA: TGTGCCAGCAGCTTGCCTACACAGGGAAACTATGGCTACACCTTC
J: TRBJ1-1; D: .; size: .; V: TRBV5-5; CDR3: CASSFTADTMNTEAFF; DNA: TGTGCCAGCAGCTTTACCGCCGACACCATGAACACTGAAGCTTTCTTT
J: TRBJ2-7; D: TRBD2; size: .; V: TRBV4-2; CDR3: CASRKLQGTSGGPSTYEQYF; DNA: TGTGCCAGCAGGAAATTACAGGGGACTAGCGGGGGACCATCTACCTACGAGCAGTACTTC
J: TRBJ2-3; D: .; size: .; V: TRBV10-2; CDR3: CASSGAASTDTQYF; DNA: TGCGCCAGCAGTGGGGCAGCCAGCACAGATACGCAGTATTTT
J: TRBJ1-5; D: .; size: .; V: TRBV4-3; CDR3: CASSWDSNQPQHF; DNA: TGCGCCAGCAGCTGGGATAGCAATCAGCCCCAGCATTTT
J: TRBJ1-1; D: .; size: .; V: TRBV7-2; CDR3: CASSRDGENTEAFF; DNA: TGTGCCAGCAGCAGGGACGGGGAGAACACTGAAGCTTTCTTT
J: TRBJ1-6; D: .; size: .; V: TRBV11-1; CDR3: CASTNIRGSNSPLHF; DNA: TGTGCCAGCACAAACATCAGGGGATCGAATTCACCCCTCCACTTT
J: TRBJ2-3; D: .; size: .; V: TRBV9; CDR3: CASSIQGGVTDTQYF; DNA: TGTGCCAGCAGCATACAGGGAGGGGTCACAGATACGCAGTATTTT
J: TRBJ2-1; D: TRBD1; size: .; V: TRBV11-2; CDR3: CASSLNSGGLYNEQFF; DNA: TGTGCCAGCAGCTTAAACTCAGGGGGTCTCTACAATGAGCAGTTCTTC
J: TRBJ2-7; D: .; size: .; V: TRBV6-5; CDR3: CASSYSSGGSEQYF; DNA: TGTGCCAGCAGTTACTCGAGCGGAGGATCCGAGCAGTACTTC
J: TRBJ2-3; D: .; size: .; V: TRBV4-3; CDR3: CASSQDGSGRRTDTQYF; DNA: TGCGCCAGCAGCCAAGACGGGTCAGGGAGGAGAACAGATACGCAGTATTTT
J: TRBJ2-2; D: .; size: .; V: TRBV7-2; CDR3: CASSFEQVNTGELFF; DNA: TGTGCCAGCAGCTTTGAACAAGTGAACACCGGGGAGCTGTTTTTT
J: TRBJ1-2; D: .; size: few; V: TRBV5-6; CDR3: CASSFPLYGYTF; DNA: TGTGCCAGCAGCTTTCCCCTCTATGGCTACACCTTC
J: TRBJ2-1; D: .; size: .; V: TRBV5-4; CDR3: CASSLAKDHEQFF; DNA: TGTGCCAGCAGCTTGGCCAAGGACCACGAGCAGTTCTTC
J: TRBJ1-2; D: TRBD1; size: .; V: TRBV2; CDR3: CASGTDRGVYGYTF; DNA: TGTGCCAGCGGTACTGACAGGGGGGTCTATGGCTACACCTTC
J: TRBJ2-2; D: .; size: .; V: TRBV19; CDR3: CASSIHPIRPLWGWITGELFF; DNA: TGTGCCAGTAGTATACATCCGATTAGGCCACTGTGGGGGTGGATCACCGGGGAGCTGTTTTTT
J: TRBJ1-2; D: TRBD1; size: .; V: TRBV6-4; CDR3: CASRQTGYTNYGYTF; DNA: TGTGCCAGCAGGCAGACAGGGTACACTAACTATGGCTACACCTTC
J: TRBJ1-6; D: .; size: .; V: TRBV19; CDR3: CASSEGQASSYNSPLHF; DNA: TGTGCCAGTAGTGAGGGGCAGGCCAGCTCCTATAATTCACCCCTCCACTTT
J: TRBJ1-3; D: .; size: .; V: TRBV7-2; CDR3: CASSPPGPISGNTIYF; DNA: TGTGCCAGCAGCCCACCGGGACCGATCTCTGGAAACACCATATATTTT
J: TRBJ1-1; D: .; size: .; V: TRBV29-1; CDR3: CSVLEPLNTEAFF; DNA: TGCAGCGTCTTAGAACCTTTGAACACTGAAGCTTTCTTT
J: TRBJ1-2; D: .; size: .; V: TRBV5-6; CDR3: CASSPLDRGYGYTF; DNA: TGTGCCAGCAGCCCGCTCGACAGAGGCTATGGCTACACCTTC
J: TRBJ1-2; D: .; size: .; V: TRBV2; CDR3: CASRRGNYGYTF; DNA: TGTGCCAGCAGGAGGGGTAACTATGGCTACACCTTC
J: TRBJ2-2; D: .; size: .; V: TRBV6-1; CDR3: CASSEVSAGTGELFF; DNA: TGTGCCAGCAGTGAAGTGTCGGCAGGCACCGGGGAGCTGTTTTTT
J: TRBJ2-3; D: .; size: .; V: TRBV13; CDR3: CASSPPGRRTDTQYF; DNA: TGTGCCAGCAGCCCCCCGGGCCGCCGCACAGATACGCAGTATTTT
J: TRBJ2-3; D: TRBD2; size: .; V: TRBV4-2; CDR3: CASSPTGGEDTQYF; DNA: TGTGCCAGCAGCCCAACGGGGGGAGAAGATACGCAGTATTTT
J: TRBJ1-6; D: .; size: .; V: TRBV28; CDR3: CASSLFGRSGSPLHF; DNA: TGTGCCAGCAGTTTATTTGGCAGGAGTGGTTCACCCCTCCACTTT
J: TRBJ2-3; D: TRBD1; size: .; V: TRBV5-1; CDR3: CASSSSGTGATDTQYF; DNA: TGCGCCAGCAGCTCCTCCGGGACAGGGGCCACAGATACGCAGTATTTT